This T cell receptor beta chain is drawn from a study of blood T cell repertoires in COVID-19 (TCRdb year 2020). Study-wide context: Samples covering the acute and convalescent phases of COVID-19 were provided by collaborators in the United States, Italy and Spain. Where available, HLA class I and class II types were taken from metadata supplied by the sample provider and were not determined by assay-based typing. The prospective study material was composed of cDNA or gDNA derived from T cells, B-cell-depleted T cells, or PBMCs. The sample metadata nearly always contained a de-identified subject ID, COVID-19 status, age in years and sex. The samples were drawn from two sources: the first 160 participants of the ongoing ImmuneRACE study, and over 950 subjects contributed by 6 global collaborators. The repertoires were released in a freely available public database meant as a resource for research on the immune response to SARS-CoV-2. The dataset comprised deeply sampled blood TCRbeta repertoires from subjects exposed to, actively infected with, or recovered from COVID-19.

Summary of the overall study and its limitations: The quantity of clinical and demographic metadata differed by source and by participant and was supplied without curation.

A note on this clone: Its specific antigen is unknown. Per-base qualities were not stored, and no clone one base away is much larger.

The immunoSEQ Assay, a bias-controlled multiplex PCR, was used to amplify TCRbeta CDR3 regions from genomic DNA. The published analysis was carried out like this. The number of nucleated cells in each sample was estimated by amplification of reference gene primers within the assay. Sequence reads were collapsed and filtered to measure the absolute abundance of every unique TCRbeta CDR3 rearrangement. For each sample, productive Simpson clonality was calculated as the square root of Simpson's diversity index across productive rearrangements. TCRdb stores this immuneACCESS table with in-frame sequences only. Part of the clones is absent; in the studies checked, under half of the shortfall reflects unresolved V genes, and no reason is known for the rest. Clone size and V and J calls were adopted from that table, with D and trimming inferred from the DNA. This sample lists 250,000 to 400,000 clones; more than 70% were detected once. The ten top clones hold 1.5% to 2% of the sample.

In Seattle, one collaborating source enrolled patients while the infection was active and tracked those patients longitudinally over the course of disease. Each collaborating institution followed its own protocols to collect whole blood in K2EDTA tubes. For TCRbeta analysis, collaborators shipped samples in one of three forms: frozen whole blood, isolated PBMCs, or DNA extracted from either of those sample types. The CDR1 and CDR2 encoded by the germline V gene (reference sequence) are SEHNR and FQNEAQ. The CDR3 has 15 amino acids, counting the end cysteine and phenylalanine. CDR3 DNA only is kept here, 45 bases in frame from base 1. V and J lose 10 bases and 8 bases, and a span of 26 bases separates them.

The rearrangement joined TRBV7-9 to TRBJ1-2; TRBD1 is perhaps the D gene, given 6 matching bases. Sequencing was performed on peripheral blood. The clonotype comes from a woman between 25 and 40 years old with COVID-19, enrolled during active disease. The CDR3 here reads CATNPTPGQGRGYTF. The nucleotide sequence reads as follows: TGTGCCACCAACCCCACTCCAGGGCAGGGGCGGGGCTACACCTTC.